One sample yielded the 10 T cell receptor beta chains listed below, sequenced in a study of T cell repertoires and leukemia-associated antigens. TCRdb passed the 5' RACE reads through MiXCR, listing each CDR3 protein once. The sample consists of 11,000 to 15,000 distinct CDR3 sequences, 35% to 45% of them appearing once. No cognate antigen is known for these TCRs. Source material: CD3+ T cells sorted from blood and cultured. These receptors all stem from a female donor in good health.

This clonotype has just a few counts. This chain connects TRBV4-2 to TRBJ1-4, with a possible D match to TRBD1 (5 bases). Looked up from germline, CDR1 is LGHNA and CDR2 is YNFKEQ. V gave up 1 base and J gave up 8 bases, with 14 bases separating them. This CDR3 has 15 amino acids. The CDR3 loop is CASSQGDRQREKLFF. As DNA, the CDR3 is TGTGCCAGCAGCCAAGGCGACAGACAGAGGGAAAAACTGTTTTTT.

This clonotype is medium-sized (0.01 to 0.1%) by share. The chain has TRBV20-1 and TRBJ1-5; D may be TRBD1 (6 bases). This CDR3 has 15 amino acids. CDR1 and CDR2 (germline): DFQATT, SNEGSKA (reference sequence). V gave up 0 bases and J gave up 3 bases, with 12 bases separating them. CDR3 protein: CSARETGTVNQPQHF. The CDR3 nucleotides are TGCAGTGCTAGAGAGACAGGTACCGTCAATCAGCCCCAGCATTTT.

The chain combines TRBV20-1 with TRBJ2-1, with 9 bases identical to TRBD2. CDR1 and CDR2 from the germline V gene are DFQATT and SNEGSKA (reference sequence). CDR3 length: 15 residues. V shed 0 bases and J 6 bases; nucleotides not matched to a gene: 6. DNA for the CDR3: TGCAGTGCTAGAGAGCCAGCGGGAGGAATCAATGAGCAGTTCTTC. Its protein is CSAREPAGGINEQFF.

This clonotype is deemed medium-sized. V is TRBV4-1 and J is TRBJ2-7; D possibly corresponds to TRBD1 (5 bases). CDR1 and CDR2 (germline): MGHRA, YSYEKL. V dropped 3 bases and J dropped 7 bases, with 25 bases sitting between them. CDR3 size: 17 residues. The CDR3 DNA follows: TGCGCCAGCAGCCACGATGCCTACACCCAGGACATTGGTGAGCAGTACTTC. It translates to CASSHDAYTQDIGEQYF.

With regard to this clonotype: The germline gene is not matched at one end of the junction; a read error may be the cause. The rearrangement links TRBV4-1 to TRBJ2-1, with 7 positions matching TRBD2. This CDR3 comprises 16 residues. Germline V lookup: CDR1 MGHRA, CDR2 YSYEKL. The CDR3 nucleotides read TGCGCCAGCAACCAAGAGGCGGGAGTCCCCTACAATGAGCAGTTCTTC. Its translation is CASNQEAGVPYNEQFF.

The chain joins TRBV24-1 to TRBJ2-1; D is uncertain. This CDR3 has 16 residues. Looked up from germline, CDR1 is KGHDR and CDR2 is SFDVKD. V lost 4 bases to trimming and J lost 0 bases, with 12 bases between them. The CDR3 loop reads CATSETKLSSYNEQFF. The CDR3 DNA reads TGTGCCACCAGTGAAACCAAGTTAAGCTCCTACAATGAGCAGTTCTTC.

This clonotype was observed a handful of times. V gene TRBV7-2 combines with J gene TRBJ2-3; D ambiguous. V lost 5 bases, J lost 0 bases, and 12 bases lay in between. The germline CDR1 and CDR2 sequences are SGHTA and FQGNSA. This CDR3 contains 15 residues. The CDR3 DNA reads as TGTGCCAGCAGCCCAATTCCGTATAGCACAGATACGCAGTATTTT. Its protein is CASSPIPYSTDTQYF.

V usage is TRBV5-1 and J usage is TRBJ2-1, with 13 bases lining up with TRBD2. V shed 0 bases and J 8 bases; nucleotides not matched to a gene: 2. Germline CDR1 SGHRS, CDR2 YFSETQ. This CDR3 has 15 amino acids. This chain's CDR3 is CASSLEGLAGYEQFF. The CDR3 DNA sequence: TGCGCCAGCAGCTTGGAGGGACTAGCGGGATATGAGCAGTTCTTC.

The rearrangement joins TRBV18 to TRBJ1-5, with a possible D match to TRBD1 (5 bases). CDR1 is KGHSH, CDR2 LQKENI, per germline. V dropped 5 bases and J dropped 0 bases, with 8 bases sitting between them. The CDR3 extends over 14 amino acids. The CDR3 region has the DNA TGTGCCAGCTCAGCCGGACATAGCAATCAGCCCCAGCATTTT. Its protein is CASSAGHSNQPQHF.

The V gene is TRBV20-1, the J gene TRBJ2-3, with 7 bases aligning to TRBD2. J gave up 5 bases and V 6 bases, and 11 bases lay outside the gene matches. Germline V gives CDR1 DFQATT, CDR2 SNEGSKA (reference sequence). The CDR3 is made up of 14 amino acids. The CDR3 spells CSATTSGTGDTQYF. In DNA form, the CDR3 reads TGCAGTGCCACCACCAGCGGGACCGGAGATACGCAGTATTTT.